This is a list of T cell receptor beta chains from one sample in a study of blood T cell repertoires in COVID-19. This table comes from immunoSEQ multiplex PCR, and its TCRdb copy is limited to in-frame clones, with some not included. The sample gives 120,000 to 150,000 clones, 80% to 90% of which show up once; nearly 0.95% is in the top ten. Sequencing input: peripheral blood. These receptor sequences come from a woman in her forties or fifties with acute or convalescent COVID-19. CDR3s include the opening cysteine and the closing phenylalanine or tryptophan. A D gene is named only where the DNA matches it firmly. The listing skips clone size in some rows; elsewhere it reads once, few, many or a size class.

>NA|TRBV15|NA|TRBJ1-1
CATSSPLQGWGNTEAFF
TGTGCCACCAGCAGTCCCCTCCAGGGGTGGGGCAACACTGAAGCTTTCTTT
>NA|TRBV5-1|NA|TRBJ2-1
CASSPRQLSSYNEQFF
TGCGCCAGCAGCCCCCGACAGCTGAGCTCCTACAATGAGCAGTTCTTC
>NA|TRBV5-1|NA|TRBJ1-1
CASSVVEGNTEAFF
TGCGCCAGCAGCGTGGTAGAGGGGAACACTGAAGCTTTCTTT
>NA|TRBV5-6|NA|TRBJ2-5
CASSSNLQETQYF
TGTGCCAGCAGTTCCAACCTACAAGAGACCCAGTACTTC
>NA|TRBV9|NA|TRBJ2-2
CASSVSANTGELFF
TGTGCCAGCAGCGTATCAGCGAACACCGGGGAGCTGTTTTTT
>NA|TRBV6-1|NA|TRBJ1-3
CASSEARDRTGNTIYF
TGTGCCAGCAGTGAAGCCCGAGACAGGACTGGAAACACCATATATTTT
>NA|TRBV19|TRBD1|TRBJ1-2
CASSITGDYGYTF
TGTGCCAGTAGTATAACAGGGGACTATGGCTACACCTTC
>NA|TRBV6-5|NA|TRBJ1-5
CASGESEIPYQPQHF
TGTGCCAGCGGAGAGTCAGAGATTCCTTATCAGCCCCAGCATTTT
>NA|TRBV5-6|NA|TRBJ2-3
CASSFRWWSTDTQYF
TGTGCCAGCAGCTTCCGGTGGTGGAGCACAGATACGCAGTATTTT
>NA|TRBV7-7|NA|TRBJ2-5
CASSQAGIQETQYF
TGTGCCAGCAGCCAGGCCGGGATTCAAGAGACCCAGTACTTC
>few|TRBV4-1|NA|TRBJ1-5
CASSQGEFSNQPQHF
TGCGCCAGCAGCCAAGGAGAGTTTAGCAATCAGCCCCAGCATTTT
>NA|TRBV27|TRBD1|TRBJ2-7
CASSLSQTGAHEQYF
TGTGCCAGCAGTTTAAGTCAGACAGGGGCCCACGAGCAGTACTTC
>NA|TRBV11-2|NA|TRBJ1-2
CASANAAGRTNYGYTF
TGTGCCAGCGCCAACGCGGCGGGCAGGACTAACTATGGCTACACCTTC
>NA|TRBV29-1|TRBD1|TRBJ1-2
CSGTTQGVNYGYTF
TGCAGCGGCACTACTCAGGGGGTAAACTATGGCTACACCTTC
>NA|TRBV24-1|NA|TRBJ2-1
CATSDWNGAGNEQFF
TGTGCCACCAGTGACTGGAACGGAGCGGGCAATGAGCAGTTCTTC
>NA|TRBV23-1|NA|TRBJ2-1
CASSRKREPYNEQFF
TGCGCCAGCAGTCGGAAACGGGAGCCCTACAATGAGCAGTTCTTC
>NA|TRBV19|NA|TRBJ2-2
CASSGQSTGELFF
TGTGCCAGTAGTGGACAGTCAACCGGGGAGCTGTTTTTT
>NA|TRBV20-1|NA|TRBJ1-2
CSVRTGGGYTF
TGCAGCGTGAGGACGGGAGGTGGCTACACCTTC
>NA|TRBV6-5|NA|TRBJ1-2
CASSTAGEYGYTF
TGTGCCAGCAGTACAGCCGGCGAGTATGGCTACACCTTC
>NA|TRBV18|NA|TRBJ2-2
CASSPDDSSTGELFF
TGTGCCAGCTCACCCGATGACAGTTCCACCGGGGAGCTGTTTTTT
>NA|TRBV6-6|NA|TRBJ1-1
CASRRDREAFF
TGTGCCAGCAGGCGGGATCGGGAGGCTTTCTTT
>NA|TRBV5-1|TRBD2|TRBJ2-3
CASSFGPGLAGGDTQYF
TGCGCCAGCAGCTTCGGACCGGGACTAGCGGGGGGGGATACGCAGTATTTT
>NA|TRBV7-9|NA|TRBJ1-2
CASSLGASSNYGYTF
TGTGCCAGCAGCTTAGGGGCGAGCTCTAACTATGGCTACACCTTC
>NA|TRBV11-3|NA|TRBJ2-3
CASAEADTQYF
TGTGCCAGCGCCGAGGCAGATACGCAGTATTTT
>NA|TRBV19|NA|TRBJ2-1
CASSMMVVSGSYNEQFF
TGTGCCAGTAGTATGATGGTAGTATCAGGATCCTACAATGAGCAGTTCTTC
>NA|TRBV7-9|NA|TRBJ1-1
CASRGLGRYTEAFF
TGTGCCAGCAGGGGGTTAGGGAGATACACTGAAGCTTTCTTT
>many|TRBV14|TRBD2|TRBJ2-3
CASSLTKAGGYTDTQYF
TGTGCCAGCAGTCTCACGAAAGCGGGGGGCTACACAGATACGCAGTATTTT
>NA|TRBV9|TRBD2|TRBJ2-1
CASSLTSGSIGEQFF
TGTGCCAGCAGCCTGACTAGCGGGAGCATCGGTGAGCAGTTCTTC
>NA|TRBV11-3|TRBD1|TRBJ2-1
CASRRTGGGEQFF
TGTGCCAGCAGACGAACAGGGGGTGGTGAGCAGTTCTTC
>NA|TRBV10-3|TRBD2|TRBJ2-3
CAARLAGETDTQYF
TGTGCCGCACGACTAGCGGGAGAGACGGATACGCAGTATTTT
>once|TRBV5-5|NA|TRBJ2-2
CASSLVFSSFGTGELFF
TGTGCCAGCAGCTTGGTGTTTTCTAGCTTTGGCACCGGGGAGCTGTTTTTT
>NA|TRBV5-1|TRBD2|TRBJ2-1
CASSLGGQTSGGSSYNEQFF
TGCGCCAGCAGCTTGGGCGGCCAGACTAGCGGGGGAAGCTCCTACAATGAGCAGTTCTTC
>NA|TRBV7-8|TRBD2|TRBJ2-3
CASSLRTSGSRDTQYF
TGTGCCAGCAGCTTACGAACAAGCGGGAGTCGGGATACGCAGTATTTT
>NA|TRBV28|NA|TRBJ2-3
CASSPSATSTDTQYF
TGTGCCAGCAGCCCTAGCGCAACTAGCACAGATACGCAGTATTTT
>NA|TRBV27|NA|TRBJ2-5
CASSSLTGTVQETQYF
TGTGCCAGCAGTAGCCTTACAGGGACCGTCCAAGAGACCCAGTACTTC
>NA|TRBV4-1|TRBD1|TRBJ2-2
CASSQVDRGAGELFF
TGCGCCAGCAGCCAAGTGGACAGGGGGGCCGGGGAGCTGTTTTTT
>NA|TRBV9|TRBD1|TRBJ1-4
CASSVGQGREKLFF
TGTGCCAGCAGCGTTGGACAGGGAAGGGAAAAACTGTTTTTT
>NA|TRBV5-1|TRBD1|TRBJ1-2
CASSLEGARPNYGYTF
TGCGCCAGCAGCTTGGAGGGGGCAAGGCCTAACTATGGCTACACCTTC
>NA|TRBV29-1|NA|TRBJ2-1
CSVDSESSYNEQFF
TGCAGCGTTGATTCCGAGAGCTCCTACAATGAGCAGTTCTTC
>NA|TRBV27|NA|TRBJ2-1
CASSWDTVRNEQFF
TGTGCCAGCAGTTGGGACACCGTACGCAATGAGCAGTTCTTC
>NA|TRBV9|NA|TRBJ1-5
CASSPDPGGGPQHF
TGTGCCAGCAGCCCAGACCCTGGCGGGGGGCCCCAGCATTTT
>NA|TRBV3-1/TRBV3-2|TRBD2|TRBJ2-7
CASSPLAGMGEQYF
TGTGCCAGCAGTCCACTAGCGGGGATGGGCGAGCAGTACTTC
>NA|TRBV3-1/TRBV3-2|TRBD1|TRBJ2-2
CASSWTGVGTGELFF
TGTGCCAGCAGCTGGACAGGGGTGGGCACCGGGGAGCTGTTTTTT
>NA|TRBV29-1|TRBD1|TRBJ1-6
CSVAGTGTSPLHF
TGCAGCGTTGCGGGGACAGGGACTTCACCCCTCCACTTT
>once|TRBV19|TRBD1|TRBJ1-1
CASTEDRSNTEAFF
TGTGCCAGTACCGAGGACAGGTCGAACACTGAAGCTTTCTTT
>NA|TRBV30|TRBD1|TRBJ2-7
CAWSPGQGAYF
TGTGCCTGGAGTCCGGGACAGGGGGCGTACTTC
>NA|TRBV2|TRBD1|TRBJ1-1
CASSELGTGRTEAFF
TGTGCCAGCAGTGAGCTCGGGACAGGGAGGACTGAAGCTTTCTTT
>NA|TRBV2|TRBD2|TRBJ2-2
CASRTSGWAGELFF
TGTGCCAGCAGGACTAGCGGGTGGGCCGGGGAGCTGTTTTTT
>NA|TRBV10-3|NA|TRBJ1-5
CAISVGGNQPQHF
TGTGCCATCAGTGTAGGGGGCAATCAGCCCCAGCATTTT